The 21 T cell receptor beta chains presented below share a single source sample, sequenced in a study of cytomegalovirus exposure and HLA in healthy donors. TCRdb's copy holds only in-frame clones and misses some; the assay was immunoSEQ multiplex PCR. The sample consists of about 120,000 clones, about 85% of them appearing once. The sample consisted of PBMCs. Source of these receptors: a woman in her 30s in good health and CMV-seronegative.

The chain uses TRBV25-1 and TRBJ2-2, with 7 bases that match TRBD1. Germline CDR1 MGHDK, CDR2 SYGVNS. This CDR3 is 14 amino acids long. The V and J ends lost 4 bases and 4 bases, in that order; junction bases with no gene match: 3. The CDR3 loop reads CASSGQGSTGELFF. The DNA for the CDR3 is TGTGCCAGCAGTGGACAGGGTAGCACCGGGGAGCTGTTTTTT.

This clone came up a few times. Within the sample, other DNA sequences also encode this same CDR3. V usage is TRBV9 and J usage is TRBJ1-6, with D unclear. Trimming took off 0 bases at V and 10 bases at J, with 11 bases between the two ends. Germline V gives CDR1 SGDLS, CDR2 YYNGEE. CDR3 length equals 14 residues. In DNA form, the CDR3 reads TGTGCCAGCAGCGTAGGCGGGGAAGGATCACCCCTCCACTTT. Amino acid sequence: CASSVGGEGSPLHF.

This clone was found a few times. Other nucleotide sequences in the sample specify the same CDR3. The chain carries TRBV29-1 and TRBJ1-5; maybe TRBD1 (6 bases). From germline, CDR1 is SQVTM and CDR2 ANQGSEA. This CDR3 has 12 residues. The V gene lost 5 bases and the J gene lost 2 bases, with 7 bases spanning the gap. CDR3 loop: CSVSGGNQPQHF. The CDR3 DNA reads as TGCAGCGTTTCAGGGGGCAATCAGCCCCAGCATTTT. Combining the CDR3 with reference TRBV29-1 and TRBJ1-5 gives the whole variable domain SAVISQKPSRDICQRGTSLTIQCQVDSQVTMMFWYRQQPGQSLTLIATANQGSEATYESGFVIDKFPISRPNLTFSTLTVSNMSPEDSSIYLCSVSGGNQPQHFGDGTRLSIL.

This chain uses TRBV29-1 with TRBJ2-5; 7 nucleotides line up with TRBD1. J lost 4 bases, V lost 4 bases, and 6 bases had no gene match. This CDR3 is built from 13 residues. Germline V gene sequence: CDR1 SQVTM, CDR2 ANQGSEA. The CDR3 spells CSVVTGVAETQYF. DNA of the CDR3: TGCAGCGTTGTTACAGGGGTCGCAGAGACCCAGTACTTC.

V and J are TRBV5-4 and TRBJ2-3; D is perhaps TRBD2 (6 bases). The CDR3 covers 15 residues. Deletions cut 4 bases from V and 1 base from J, with 13 bases between. In germline, CDR1 is SGHNT, CDR2 YYREEE (reference sequence). The CDR3 sequence: CASSPGGRGTDTQYF. DNA for the CDR3: TGTGCCAGCAGCCCCGGGGGACGGGGCACAGATACGCAGTATTTT.

The chain links TRBV9 to TRBJ1-1; 9 nucleotides line up with TRBD1. CDR1 and CDR2 from the germline V gene are SGDLS and YYNGEE. The V and J ends lost 3 bases and 1 base, in that order; junction bases with no gene match: 7. The CDR3 spans 16 residues. DNA of the CDR3: TGTGCCAGCAGCGCCAGCGGGACAGGGTCGAACACTGAAGCTTTCTTT. Its translation is CASSASGTGSNTEAFF.

The chain couples TRBV2 to TRBJ2-1; TRBD1 matches 10 bases. Germline values: CDR1 SNHLY, CDR2 FYNNEI. Trimming took 6 bases from V and 7 from J; bases not matched to a gene: 9. The CDR3 consists of 15 residues. The CDR3 DNA sequence: TGTGCCAGCAGAAAGGGGACAGGGGCGAGTAATGAGCAGTTCTTC. Translated, it gives CASRKGTGASNEQFF. Drawing the rest from reference TRBV2 and TRBJ2-1, the complete variable domain is EPEVTQTPSHQVTQMGQEVILRCVPISNHLYFYWYRQILGQKVEFLVSFYNNEISEKSEIFDDQFSVERPDGSNFTLKIRSTKLEDSAMYFCASRKGTGASNEQFFGPGTRLTVL.

This chain joins TRBV10-1 and TRBJ2-3; 7 bases map to TRBD2. The CDR3 consists of 16 residues. Losses at the gene ends were 2 bases for V and 0 bases for J; bases not matched to a gene: 5. The germline V gene has CDR1 WNHNN and CDR2 SYGVQD (reference sequence). In DNA, the CDR3 is TGCGCCAGCAGTGAGATGGATAGCGGGAGCACAGATACGCAGTATTTT. Its protein product is CASSEMDSGSTDTQYF.

V usage is TRBV19 and J usage is TRBJ1-4; 7 bases match TRBD1. The CDR3 has 13 residues. V dropped 8 bases and J dropped 8; count of bases not matched to a gene: 8. The germline gives CDR1 LNHDA, CDR2 SQIVND (reference sequence). Here the CDR3 DNA reads TGTGCCAGTCGCTCCCGGGACAGAGAAAAACTGTTTTTT. It codes for CASRSRDREKLFF.

This chain joins TRBV5-1 and TRBJ2-5; D remains unclear. The CDR3 is 16 residues long. CDR1 and CDR2 (germline): SGHRS, YFSETQ. V lost 0 bases, J lost 0 bases, and 12 bases lay in between. The CDR3: CASSLALAAYQETQYF. The CDR3 coding sequence is TGCGCCAGCAGCTTGGCTCTGGCGGCGTACCAAGAGACCCAGTACTTC.

This clone appeared once. V is TRBV11-2 and J is TRBJ2-2; TRBD2 might be the D (6 bases). This CDR3 region has 15 residues. CDR1 and CDR2 from the germline V gene are SGHAT and FQNNGV. V was clipped by 1 base and J by 4 bases, with 10 bases between them. The CDR3 nucleotides read TGTGCCAGCAGCTTAGGACCGGGAGCCACCGGGGAGCTGTTTTTT. It specifies CASSLGPGATGELFF.

The chain carries TRBV13 and TRBJ2-5; D may be TRBD1 (5 bases). The germline V gene has CDR1 PRHDT and CDR2 FYEKMQ (reference sequence). The CDR3 runs 16 residues. Trimming took 5 bases from V and 4 from J, leaving 20 bases between them. CDR3 nucleotide sequence: TGTGCCAGCAGCCATCAGGGAAAGGGTCTTTTAGAGACCCAGTACTTC. Translated: CASSHQGKGLLETQYF.

The CDR3 protein is CASSQDLGGNQPQHF. DNA for the CDR3: TGCGCCAGCAGCCAAGATCTGGGCGGGAATCAGCCCCAGCATTTT. This chain connects TRBV4-1 to TRBJ1-5; no clear D gene. This CDR3 region has 15 residues. Germline values: CDR1 MGHRA, CDR2 YSYEKL. V was cut by 0 bases and J by 4 bases, with 10 bases left in between.

The rearrangement joins TRBV7-2 to TRBJ2-1, with 11 bases that match TRBD2. V shed 1 base, J shed 5 bases, and the junction held 10 bases outside the gene matches. The CDR3 is 18 amino acids. CDR1 SGHTA and CDR2 FQGNSA come from the germline V gene. The CDR3 protein is CASSLGRGGTSGNNEQFF. The DNA of the CDR3 is TGTGCCAGCAGCTTAGGCAGAGGGGGGACTAGCGGAAACAATGAGCAGTTCTTC.

V and J are TRBV15 and TRBJ2-1, with TRBD2 matching over 10 bases. Trimming removed 0 bases from V and 0 bases from J; junction bases left unmatched: 5. Per germline, CDR1 LNHNV and CDR2 YYDKDF (reference sequence). The CDR3 runs 18 residues. CDR3 in amino acids: CATSREGSGGSSYNEQFF. The CDR3 nucleotides read TGTGCCACCAGCAGAGAGGGTAGCGGGGGGAGCTCCTACAATGAGCAGTTCTTC.

CDR3 protein: CSGNPGQENTEAFF. The CDR3 coding sequence is TGCAGCGGGAATCCGGGACAGGAGAACACTGAAGCTTTCTTT. The V gene is TRBV29-1, the J gene TRBJ1-1; 8 positions agree with TRBD1. J lost 1 base, V lost 7 bases, and 8 bases had no gene match. CDR3 size: 14 residues. CDR1 is SQVTM, CDR2 ANQGSEA, per germline. The full variable domain, its missing parts supplied by reference TRBV29-1 and TRBJ1-1, is SAVISQKPSRDICQRGTSLTIQCQVDSQVTMMFWYRQQPGQSLTLIATANQGSEATYESGFVIDKFPISRPNLTFSTLTVSNMSPEDSSIYLCSGNPGQENTEAFFGQGTRLTVV.

The J gene is TRBJ1-5, the V gene TRBV19; D is unresolved. This CDR3 region has 16 residues. V was clipped by 5 bases and J by 7 bases, with 21 bases between them. Germline V gene lookup returns CDR1 LNHDA and CDR2 SQIVND (reference sequence). This CDR3 reads CASSPSRLVSGQPQHF. DNA of the CDR3: TGTGCCAGTAGTCCTAGCCGGCTAGTAAGTGGGCAGCCCCAGCATTTT.

The chain uses TRBV7-9 and TRBJ1-2; TRBD1 matches at 8 bases. Unmatched junction bases numbered 10, after V lost 3 bases and J lost 7 bases. The CDR3 consists of 15 residues. Germline V gene sequence: CDR1 SEHNR, CDR2 FQNEAQ (reference sequence). DNA of the CDR3: TGTGCCAGCAGCTTCGGGGGGACAGGTTCCTCTGGCTACACCTTC. Protein sequence: CASSFGGTGSSGYTF.

The chain couples TRBV2 to TRBJ2-7; TRBD2 matches 7 bases. The J segment lost 2 bases and the V segment lost 8 bases, leaving 6 bases of the junction unmatched. This CDR3 is 13 amino acids long. CDR1 is SNHLY, CDR2 FYNNEI, per germline. The chain's CDR3 is CASVAGETYEQYF. CDR3 nucleotide sequence: TGTGCCAGCGTTGCGGGGGAAACCTACGAGCAGTACTTC.

The chain combines TRBV5-1 with TRBJ2-3, with 8 bases matching TRBD1. Germline values: CDR1 SGHRS, CDR2 YFSETQ. Unmatched junction bases numbered 2, after V lost 2 bases and J lost 3 bases. The CDR3 is 14 amino acids. In DNA, the CDR3 is TGCGCCAGCAGCTTCCGACAGGGGACAGATACGCAGTATTTT. Translating it yields CASSFRQGTDTQYF.

The chain links TRBV6-1 to TRBJ2-1, with D perhaps TRBD1 (6 bases). The CDR3 is 14 residues long. CDR1 is MNHNS, CDR2 SASEGT, per germline. Trimming cost V 5 bases and J 4 bases, with 12 bases left between them. CDR3 sequence: CASSRQVSYNEQFF. The DNA for the CDR3 is TGTGCCAGCAGTCGACAGGTCTCTTACAATGAGCAGTTCTTC.